The TCR beta chain described here comes from a study of blood T cell repertoires in COVID-19. Study background: Nucleic acid was either cDNA or gDNA, and it came from T cells, B-cell-depleted T cells, or PBMCs.

Some clones are missing from TCRdb's copy, which holds only in-frame ones; the method was immunoSEQ multiplex PCR. The sample lists a few hundred thousand clones, more than 75% occurring once. This TCR was sampled from a man aged 40-49 years in a cohort exposed to, infected with or recovered from COVID-19 (not recorded which). Sequencing input: PBMCs or T cells enriched from blood (not recorded which).

CDR3 sequence: CASSEGTGSGNTIYF. In nucleotides, the CDR3 is TGTGCCAGCAGCGAGGGGACAGGGTCTGGAAACACCATATATTTT. J is TRBJ1-3 and V is TRBV5-4, with 9 bases matching TRBD1. The CDR3 is 15 amino acids. V lost 4 bases, J lost 1 base, and 3 bases stayed unmatched. The germline V gene encodes CDR1 SGHNT and CDR2 YYREEE (reference sequence). Filled out from reference TRBV5-4 and TRBJ1-3, the complete variable domain reads ETGVTQSPTHLIKTRGQQVTLRCSSQSGHNTVSWYQQALGQGPQFIFQYYREEENGRGNFPPRFSGLQFPNYSSELNVNALELDDSALYLCASSEGTGSGNTIYFGEGSWLTVV.